The present entry profiles one TCR beta chain with its context. Its antigen is not yet known. The record has no base qualities; no much larger clone is one base away. The donors were healthy, HIV-negative adults with no recently reported acute infections or vaccinations. Every donor was a Caucasian adult residing in Nashville, Tennessee, USA. Magnetic negative selection was used to enrich CD4+ T cells, after which naive cells were positively selected on CD45RA and the negative fraction became the memory subset. After blood collection by leukapheresis, PBMCs were isolated using Ficoll-Histopaque density gradient centrifugation and then cryopreserved in the vapor phase of liquid nitrogen. Analytical flow cytometry was used to check the purity and quantity of each magnetically sorted T cell population. Genomic DNA was isolated from every sorted fraction and measured by UV absorbance on a Nanodrop 2000c.

Using the deep immunoSEQ assay, multiplex PCR amplified TCR CDR3 regions from genomic DNA. Extracted genomic DNA from each cell subset was distributed evenly across all wells of several immunoSEQ 96-well plates, and each plate was treated as a replicate. Each replicate PCR for sorted subsets received about 200 ng genomic DNA, equal to roughly 33,000 T cell genomes. The purified libraries were quantified using a Qubit 3.0 fluorometer, sized with a Bioanalyzer 2100, and then quantified again using the KAPA Library Quantification kit. Every immunoSEQ 96-well plate was sequenced on a separate single-read 150-cycle Illumina NextSeq 550 flow cell. Turning to the authors' computational methods: Because the immunoSEQ output held only junctional sequences and lacked quality scores, the filtering could not match the filtering applied to full-length reads. To assign V/J genes and CDR3, sequences were annotated using PyIR, a Python wrapper for IgBLAST v1.9, with IMGT germline references. Reads were removed for weak V/J assignments (E-value above 1e-6), missing CDR3, stop codons, out-of-frame junctions, or ambiguous translated residues. V3J clonotypes were defined as sequences sharing an identical inferred V gene, J gene, and CDR3 amino acid sequence. Percentage overlap between repertoires was computed as shared unique clonotypes divided by the size of the smaller repertoire. RTK rarefaction, the Chao1 estimator, and Recon v2.1 estimates of unobserved clonotypes were used to assess repertoire richness. For all TCRbeta clonotypes obtained by the gDNA method from a few donors, generation probabilities were computed with OLGA. TCRdb carries this immuneACCESS record with in-frame sequences only. Its versions omit some clonotypes, under half of them owing to an unresolved V gene in the studies checked, with the rest unexplained. V and J calls and clone size come straight from that table; D and trimming were deduced from the DNA. The sample includes approximately 1,500,000 clones, with approximately 98% observed a single time. The ten largest clonotypes hold about 0.4% of the sample.

The germline V gene encodes CDR1 SGHKS and CDR2 YYEKEE (reference sequence). Trimming leaves V shorter by 4 bases and J shorter by 10 bases, with the junction holding 8 bases beyond the gene matches. Taken from cysteine to phenylalanine, the CDR3 has 13 residues. Here the CDR3 DNA is all that survives: 39 bases in frame from base 1. This specimen comes from a study of shared clonotypes between healthy human individuals (dated by TCRdb to about 2020). General notes on the study: The cohort comprised a couple of women and three men aged 18 to 49 years. Per donor, three plates each were used for CD4 naive and CD4 memory, two for CD8 naive, and one for CD8 memory. The study deeply sequenced blood TCR repertoires of about 5 healthy adults to estimate repertoire size and the extent of clonotype sharing between individuals. Libraries were prepared and TCR repertoires were sequenced by different laboratories using diverse techniques, in order to increase sequencing depth and limit assay-specific biases. Between about 0.9 and 9 billion PBMCs per donor were obtained by leukapheresis. Summary of the overall study and its limitations: Because the study included a small number of donors, the genetic and exposure-history diversity represented was limited. Larger estimated clonotype richness was generally found for naive subsets than for memory subsets. Across several donors, roughly 5.4% of naive CD4, over 3% of naive CD8, approximately 2.5% of memory CD4, and over 0.35% of memory CD8 clonotypes were shared. Based on pairwise subsampling, the degree of clonotype sharing among donors was expected to be affected by sequencing depth. Compared with non-shared clonotypes, clonotypes shared by all four sorted-subset donors had higher generation probabilities. Even with the large sequencing depth, rarefaction of the sorted-subset datasets indicated that sequencing was incomplete. Sampling was restricted to blood, and TCR repertoires in tissue are likely to differ from TCR repertoires in blood.

The chain is assembled from TRBV5-5 and TRBJ2-1; 7 central nucleotides agree with TRBD1. This receptor was obtained from a man in his thirties or forties in good health. Source material: naive CD4+ T cells sorted from blood. Interpreted using the paper, the cell subset or site label stands for: CD45RA+ positively selected. The CDR3: CASSHSQGREQFF. The nucleotide sequence reads as follows: TGTGCCAGCAGCCACTCACAGGGGAGAGAGCAGTTCTTC.